This T cell receptor (beta chain) was sequenced during a study of beta chain features in type 1 diabetes. In regard to this clone: Its target is unknown.

The study's findings and limits: Cells with high TCR expression could be over-represented by cDNA sequencing.

This CDR3 is built from 16 residues. Germline CDR1 is SGHTA and CDR2 is FQGNSA. Trimming removed 1 base from V and 6 bases from J, with 15 bases in between. The authors reverse transcribed all of the isolated RNA, so sequencing captured expressed TCRB transcripts. The protocol was immunoSEQ multiplex PCR, while the TCRdb copy is restricted to in-frame clones and leaves out a portion. Seen here are about 930,000 clones, roughly a sixth observed once, and the top ten hold around 0.02%. Material for sequencing was naive CD4+ T cells from blood. The chain links TRBV7-2 to TRBJ2-2, with D perhaps TRBD2 (6 bases). This clonotype originated in a woman in her late teens or twenties in good health. The CDR3 loop reads CASSLGVWGVPGELFF. CDR3 DNA sequence: TGTGCCAGCAGCTTAGGAGTTTGGGGGGTTCCCGGGGAGCTGTTTTTT.